A single sample is the source of the 20 T cell receptor beta chains below, sequenced in a study of blood T cell repertoires in COVID-19. Sequencing used immunoSEQ multiplex PCR; TCRdb keeps in-frame clones, though not all of them. Altogether about 200,000 clones are present, more than 65% being singletons, with the ten largest covering roughly 8%. The specimen was peripheral blood. The source is a woman older than 75 with acute or convalescent COVID-19.

The V gene is TRBV7-2, the J gene TRBJ2-1, with D tentatively TRBD1 (6 bases). The CDR3 extends over 15 amino acids. Trimming shortened V by 3 bases and J by 3 bases, and 12 bases separated the two germline ends. Germline V lookup: CDR1 SGHTA, CDR2 FQGNSA. The CDR3 coding sequence is TGTGCCAGCAGCTTGGTACAGGGCTACTACAATGAGCAGTTCTTC. Its protein is CASSLVQGYYNEQFF.

This clone was seen once. The chain couples TRBV5-1 to TRBJ2-1; 13 nucleotides agree with TRBD2. The germline V gene has CDR1 SGHRS and CDR2 YFSETQ. The CDR3 covers 17 residues. The V and J ends lost 0 bases and 7 bases, in that order; junction bases with no gene match: 7. As DNA, the CDR3 is TGCGCCAGCAGCTTGGCAGGACTAGCGGGAGTTGGGAATGAGCAGTTCTTC. It translates to CASSLAGLAGVGNEQFF. The whole variable domain, filled in from reference TRBV5-1 and TRBJ2-1, reads KAGVTQTPRYLIKTRGQQVTLSCSPISGHRSVSWYQQTPGQGLQFLFEYFSETQRNKGNFPGRFSGRQFSNSRSEMNVSTLELGDSALYLCASSLAGLAGVGNEQFFGPGTRLTVL.

The rearrangement links TRBV11-2 to TRBJ2-3; 13 bases match TRBD2. Germline V lookup: CDR1 SGHAT, CDR2 FQNNGV. After removal of 5 bases from V and 0 bases from J, the junction contained 8 bases not matched to a gene. This CDR3 has 18 amino acids. The CDR3 sequence: CASSLTSGRGTSTDTQYF. CDR3 coding DNA: TGTGCCAGCAGCCTTACTAGCGGGAGGGGTACTAGCACAGATACGCAGTATTTT. Supplemented by reference TRBV11-2 and TRBJ2-3, the full variable domain reads EAGVAQSPRYKIIEKRQSVAFWCNPISGHATLYWYQQILGQGPKLLIQFQNNGVVDDSQLPKDRFSAERLKGVDSTLKIQPAKLEDSAVYLCASSLTSGRGTSTDTQYFGPGTRLTVL.

The V gene is TRBV11-2, the J gene TRBJ2-3, with D perhaps matching TRBD2 (5 bases). Trimming left V 4 bases short and J 3 bases short, with 23 bases between. This CDR3 has 18 residues. Germline V CDR1 and CDR2: SGHAT, FQNNGV. CDR3 nucleotide sequence: TGTGCCAGCAGCTCTACTCCAATCGGCCGACGGGGTACAGATACGCAGTATTTT. Its translation: CASSSTPIGRRGTDTQYF.

This clone was observed once. This chain joins TRBV3-1 (or the pseudogene TRBV3-2) and TRBJ1-1; the D gene is possibly TRBD1 (5 bases). The length of the CDR3 is 15 residues. The ends were cut back, 1 base at V and 6 bases at J, with 15 bases in the middle. Germline V CDR1 and CDR2: LGHDT, YNNKEL (reference sequence). CDR3 in DNA: TGTGCCAGCAGCCAAGGCGGGGGGATGTTGGCTGAAGCTTTCTTT. Its protein product is CASSQGGGMLAEAFF.

This rearrangement joins TRBV19 to TRBJ2-1, with D perhaps TRBD2 (5 bases). The germline V gene encodes CDR1 LNHDA and CDR2 SQIVND (reference sequence). The CDR3 has 14 amino acids. Deletions cut 3 bases from V and 4 bases from J, with 10 bases between. The chain's CDR3 is CASSITTGYNEQFF. The CDR3 coding sequence is TGTGCCAGTAGTATCACTACGGGATACAATGAGCAGTTCTTC.

The chain is built from TRBV19 and TRBJ1-2; tentative D call: TRBD1 (6 bases). In germline, CDR1 is LNHDA, CDR2 SQIVND (reference sequence). V was shortened by 7 bases and J by 2 bases, with 20 bases between the two germline ends. This CDR3 spans 16 amino acids. CDR3 sequence reads: CASTPKWGQGNYGYTF. The CDR3 DNA reads as TGTGCCAGTACCCCGAAGTGGGGGCAGGGCAACTATGGCTACACCTTC.

The chain recombines TRBV15 with TRBJ1-5; 8 bases fit TRBD1. Per the germline V gene, CDR1 is LNHNV and CDR2 is YYDKDF (reference sequence). The trim removed 3 bases at V and 3 bases at J, leaving 7 bases unmatched. This CDR3 comprises 16 residues. Here the CDR3 reads CATSSSPTGDNQPQHF. The CDR3, as DNA: TGTGCCACCAGCAGTTCCCCGACAGGGGACAATCAGCCCCAGCATTTT.

V is TRBV18 and J is TRBJ2-1; 9 bases align to TRBD2. This CDR3 is 15 amino acids long. Germline V gives CDR1 KGHSH, CDR2 LQKENI. V trimming: 3 bases; J trimming: 5 bases; junction bases outside the gene matches: 5. CDR3 nucleotides: TGTGCCAGCTCACCGCCGGGACTAGCCAACAATGAGCAGTTCTTC. Translated, it gives CASSPPGLANNEQFF.

In this sample, this clone turned up a few times. This chain links TRBV5-6 with TRBJ1-6, with a weak D call TRBD1 (6 bases). In germline, CDR1 is SGHDT, CDR2 YYEEEE. The V gene lost 4 bases and the J gene lost 14 bases, with 19 bases spanning the gap. This CDR3 is 14 amino acids long. The CDR3 sequence: CASSTFTGIVTLHF. DNA for the CDR3: TGTGCCAGCAGCACATTCACAGGGATAGTAACCCTCCACTTT.

The chain has TRBV24-1 and TRBJ2-2, with a weak D call TRBD2 (6 bases). From germline, CDR1 is KGHDR and CDR2 SFDVKD. This CDR3 has 16 amino acids. V lost 3 bases, J lost 4 bases, and 14 bases lay in between. CDR3 nucleotide sequence: TGTGCCACCAGTGATCGCACGGAGGGAAGCACCGGGGAGCTGTTTTTT. Its protein is CATSDRTEGSTGELFF.

The J gene is TRBJ1-4, the V gene TRBV5-1; 8 nucleotides line up with TRBD1. The trim removed 4 bases at V and 7 bases at J, leaving 6 bases unmatched. This CDR3 has 14 residues. Germline lookup yields CDR1 SGHRS and CDR2 YFSETQ. CDR3 nucleotide sequence: TGCGCCAGCAGCGACGCACAGGGGGTTGAAAAACTGTTTTTT. Protein product: CASSDAQGVEKLFF. Combining the CDR3 with reference TRBV5-1 and TRBJ1-4 gives the whole variable domain KAGVTQTPRYLIKTRGQQVTLSCSPISGHRSVSWYQQTPGQGLQFLFEYFSETQRNKGNFPGRFSGRQFSNSRSEMNVSTLELGDSALYLCASSDAQGVEKLFFGSGTQLSVL.

This clone turned up a few times. The CDR3 protein is CASSIGGGGISNQPQHF. The CDR3 nucleotides are TGTGCCAGTAGTATTGGGGGAGGGGGAATAAGCAATCAGCCCCAGCATTTT. The chain is built from TRBV19 and TRBJ1-5, with D possibly matching TRBD1 (6 bases). CDR1 and CDR2 (germline): LNHDA, SQIVND (reference sequence). The length of the CDR3 is 17 residues. Trimming cost V 3 bases and J 1 base, with 16 bases left between them.

J is TRBJ1-4 and V is TRBV6-5, with D uncertain. CDR1 is MNHEY, CDR2 SVGAGI, per germline. The CDR3 sequence is 14 residues long. Trimming took 0 bases from V and 5 from J, leaving 7 bases between them. CDR3 amino acids: CASSYSQINEKLFF. In DNA form, the CDR3 reads TGTGCCAGCAGTTACTCACAGATAAATGAAAAACTGTTTTTT.

The genes are TRBV2 and TRBJ2-2; 8 nucleotides align to TRBD1. This CDR3 is 14 amino acids long. The germline V gene has CDR1 SNHLY and CDR2 FYNNEI. J lost 7 bases, V lost 3 bases, and 4 bases had no gene match. The CDR3 nucleotides read TGTGCCAGCAGTGACAGGGGGCTTGGCGGGGAGCTGTTTTTT. It yields the protein CASSDRGLGGELFF.

This clone occurred a few times. The rearrangement joins TRBV11-2 to TRBJ1-1; 9 nucleotides line up with TRBD1. Germline loops: CDR1 SGHAT, CDR2 FQNNGV. Trimming took 1 base from V and 5 from J; bases not matched to a gene: 2. The CDR3 loop spans 14 amino acids. CDR3 residues: CASSLGTGVTEAFF. CDR3 nucleotide sequence: TGTGCCAGCAGCTTAGGGACAGGGGTGACTGAAGCTTTCTTT. Full variable domain (rest looked up from reference TRBV11-2 and TRBJ1-1): EAGVAQSPRYKIIEKRQSVAFWCNPISGHATLYWYQQILGQGPKLLIQFQNNGVVDDSQLPKDRFSAERLKGVDSTLKIQPAKLEDSAVYLCASSLGTGVTEAFFGQGTRLTVV.

This chain uses TRBV19 with TRBJ2-3; 12 nucleotides align to TRBD2. V lost 3 bases to trimming and J lost 0 bases; unmatched junction nucleotides: 7. The CDR3 contains 18 residues. The germline V gene has CDR1 LNHDA and CDR2 SQIVND (reference sequence). CDR3 amino acids: CASSISSGGDPSTDTQYF. In DNA, the CDR3 is TGTGCCAGTAGTATCTCTAGCGGGGGGGACCCTAGCACAGATACGCAGTATTTT.

This clone was detected once. The chain is built from TRBV6-5 and TRBJ2-2; no clear D gene. The CDR3 is 13 residues long. Between the trimmed V and J ends, which lost 7 bases and 5 bases, there was a span of 11 bases. Germline CDR1 is MNHEY and CDR2 is SVGAGI. CDR3 DNA: TGTGCCAGCACCCCCTCCCTTACCGGGGAGCTGTTTTTT. Protein sequence: CASTPSLTGELFF.

The chain joins TRBV6-1 to TRBJ1-5; 8 nucleotides align to TRBD1. The CDR3 is made up of 19 amino acids. V was pared by 0 bases and J by 3 bases, with 13 bases of the junction left unmatched. Germline V gene lookup returns CDR1 MNHNS and CDR2 SASEGT. The CDR3 DNA sequence: TGTGCCAGCAGTGAAGCGCTTCCAGGGGGCGCAGCACCCAATCAGCCCCAGCATTTT. Amino acids: CASSEALPGGAAPNQPQHF.

The chain links TRBV19 to TRBJ2-3; D gene uncertain. The CDR3 runs 13 residues. From germline, CDR1 is LNHDA and CDR2 SQIVND (reference sequence). With 5 bases removed from V and 0 bases from J, the gap between germline ends came to 6 bases. The chain's CDR3 is CASSLTSTDTQYF. The CDR3 nucleotides are TGTGCCAGTAGTCTGACTAGCACAGATACGCAGTATTTT.